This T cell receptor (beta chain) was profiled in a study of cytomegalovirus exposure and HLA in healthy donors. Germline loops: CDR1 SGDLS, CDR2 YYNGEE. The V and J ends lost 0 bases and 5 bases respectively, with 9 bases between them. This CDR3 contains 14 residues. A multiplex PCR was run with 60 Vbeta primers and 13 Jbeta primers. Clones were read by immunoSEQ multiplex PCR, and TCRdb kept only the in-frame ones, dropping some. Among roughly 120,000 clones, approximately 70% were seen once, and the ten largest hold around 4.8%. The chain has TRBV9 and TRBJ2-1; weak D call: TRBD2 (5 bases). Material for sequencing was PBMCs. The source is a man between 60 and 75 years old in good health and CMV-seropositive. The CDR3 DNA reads TGTGCCAGCAGCGTAGCGGGAAAAGACAATGAGCAGTTCTTC. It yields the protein CASSVAGKDNEQFF. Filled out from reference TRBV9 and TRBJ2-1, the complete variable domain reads DSGVTQTPKHLITATGQRVTLRCSPRSGDLSVYWYQQSLDQGLQFLIQYYNGEERAKGNILERFSAQQFPDLHSELNLSSLELGDSALYFCASSVAGKDNEQFFGPGTRLTVL.